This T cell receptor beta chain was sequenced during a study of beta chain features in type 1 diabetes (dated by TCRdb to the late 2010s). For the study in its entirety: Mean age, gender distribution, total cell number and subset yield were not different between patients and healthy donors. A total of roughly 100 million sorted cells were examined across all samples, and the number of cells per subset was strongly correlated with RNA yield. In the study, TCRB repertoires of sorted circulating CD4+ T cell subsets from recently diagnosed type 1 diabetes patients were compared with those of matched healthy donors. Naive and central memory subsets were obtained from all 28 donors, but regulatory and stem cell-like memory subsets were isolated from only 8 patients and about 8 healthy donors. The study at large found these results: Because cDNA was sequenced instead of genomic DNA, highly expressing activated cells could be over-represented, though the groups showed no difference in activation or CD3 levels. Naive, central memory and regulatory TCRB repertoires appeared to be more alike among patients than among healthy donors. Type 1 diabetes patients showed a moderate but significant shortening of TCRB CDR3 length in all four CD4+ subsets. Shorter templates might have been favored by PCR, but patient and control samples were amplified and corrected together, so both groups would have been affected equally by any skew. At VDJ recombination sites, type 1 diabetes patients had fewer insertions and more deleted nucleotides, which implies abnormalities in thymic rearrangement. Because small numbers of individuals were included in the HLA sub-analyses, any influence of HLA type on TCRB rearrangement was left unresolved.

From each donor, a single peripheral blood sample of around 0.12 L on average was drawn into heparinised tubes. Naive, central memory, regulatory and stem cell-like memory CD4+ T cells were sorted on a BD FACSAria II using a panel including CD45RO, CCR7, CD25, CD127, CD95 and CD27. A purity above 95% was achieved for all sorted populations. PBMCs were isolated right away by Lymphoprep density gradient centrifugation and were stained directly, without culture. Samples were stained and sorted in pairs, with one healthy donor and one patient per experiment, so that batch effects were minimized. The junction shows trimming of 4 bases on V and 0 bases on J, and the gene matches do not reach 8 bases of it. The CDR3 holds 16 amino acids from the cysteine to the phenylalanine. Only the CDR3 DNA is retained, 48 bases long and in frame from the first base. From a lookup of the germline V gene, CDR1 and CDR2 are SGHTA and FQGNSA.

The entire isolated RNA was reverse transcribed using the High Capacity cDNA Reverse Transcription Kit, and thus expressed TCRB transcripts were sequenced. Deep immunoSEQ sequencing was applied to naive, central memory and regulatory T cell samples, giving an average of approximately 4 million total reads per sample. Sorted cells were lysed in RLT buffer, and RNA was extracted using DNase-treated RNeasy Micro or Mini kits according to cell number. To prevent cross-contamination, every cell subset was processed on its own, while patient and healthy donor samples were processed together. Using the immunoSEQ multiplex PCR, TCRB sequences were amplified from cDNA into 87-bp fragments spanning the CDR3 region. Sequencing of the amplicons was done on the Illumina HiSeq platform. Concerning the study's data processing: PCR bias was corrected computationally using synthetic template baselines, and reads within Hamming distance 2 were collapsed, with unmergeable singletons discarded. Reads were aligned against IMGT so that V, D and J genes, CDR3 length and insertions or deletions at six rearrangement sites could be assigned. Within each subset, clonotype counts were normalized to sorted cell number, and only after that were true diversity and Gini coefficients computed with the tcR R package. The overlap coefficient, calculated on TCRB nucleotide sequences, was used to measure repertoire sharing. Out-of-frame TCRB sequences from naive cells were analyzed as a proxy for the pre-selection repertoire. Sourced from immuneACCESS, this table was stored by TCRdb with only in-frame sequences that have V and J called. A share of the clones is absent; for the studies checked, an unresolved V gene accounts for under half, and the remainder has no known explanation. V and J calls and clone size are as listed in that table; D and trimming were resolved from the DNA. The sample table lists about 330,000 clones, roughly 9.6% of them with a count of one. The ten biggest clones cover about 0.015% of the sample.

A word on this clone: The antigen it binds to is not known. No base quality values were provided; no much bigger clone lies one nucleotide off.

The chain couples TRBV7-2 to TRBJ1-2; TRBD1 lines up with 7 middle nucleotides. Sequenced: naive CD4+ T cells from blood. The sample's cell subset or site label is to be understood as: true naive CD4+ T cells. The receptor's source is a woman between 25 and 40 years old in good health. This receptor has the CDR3 CASSSGQPTTNYGYTF. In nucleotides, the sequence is TGTGCCAGCAGCTCGGGACAGCCGACTACTAACTATGGCTACACCTTC.